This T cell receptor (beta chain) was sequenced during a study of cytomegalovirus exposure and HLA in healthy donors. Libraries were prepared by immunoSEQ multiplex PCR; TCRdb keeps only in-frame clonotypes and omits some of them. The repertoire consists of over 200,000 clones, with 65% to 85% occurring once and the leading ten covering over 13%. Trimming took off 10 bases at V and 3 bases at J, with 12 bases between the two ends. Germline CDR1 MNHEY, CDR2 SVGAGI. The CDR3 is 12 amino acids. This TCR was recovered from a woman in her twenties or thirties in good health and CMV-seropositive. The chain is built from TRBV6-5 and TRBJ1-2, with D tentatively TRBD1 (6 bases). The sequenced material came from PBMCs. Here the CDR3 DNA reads TGTGCCACCAAGAGGGGGGACTATGGCTACACCTTC. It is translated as CATKRGDYGYTF.